A single sample is the source of the 10 T cell receptor beta chains below, sequenced in a study of T-cell memory formation after mild COVID-19. MiXCR, run by TCRdb on the 5' RACE reads, gives a single entry per CDR3 protein. The sample includes 350,000 to 500,000 distinct CDR3 sequences, more than 20% of them seen just once. The sequenced material came from PBMCs or a T cell subset sorted from them (not recorded which). The receptors derive from an adult woman who had mild COVID-19 (a few samples of this study predate the infection). Cell type and time point are not known.

This clonotype has just a few counts. Here the CDR3 DNA reads TGTGCCAGCAGTTACACTAGCGTCAACGTCTACGAGCAGTACTTC. As protein: CASSYTSVNVYEQYF. The chain recombines TRBV27 with TRBJ2-7, with TRBD2 matching over 7 bases. The V gene end was trimmed by 4 bases and the J gene end by 3 bases; junction bases not matched to a gene: 9. The germline V gene encodes CDR1 MNHEY and CDR2 SMNVEV (reference sequence). The CDR3 contains 15 residues.

The V and J genes are TRBV24-1 and TRBJ2-1, with a possible D match to TRBD2 (5 bases). The CDR3 has 14 residues. V was cut by 1 base and J by 7 bases, with 10 bases left in between. Germline CDR1 and CDR2: KGHDR and SFDVKD. CDR3: CATSDFWTANEQFF. CDR3 coding DNA: TGTGCCACCAGTGATTTTTGGACTGCAAATGAGCAGTTCTTC.

CDR3 sequence: CASSDGTTGGYPQYF. The DNA for the CDR3 is TGTGCCAGCAGTGACGGGACGACAGGGGGCTACCCACAGTACTTC. The chain combines TRBV6-1 with TRBJ2-7; TRBD1 matches 10 bases. In germline, CDR1 is MNHNS, CDR2 SASEGT. The CDR3 covers 15 residues. J gave up 10 bases and V 3 bases, and 12 bases lay outside the gene matches.

Only a few counts were recorded for this clonotype. The chain is built from TRBV12-3 or TRBV12-4 and TRBJ1-1; 9 bases map to TRBD1. Trimming at V came to 6 bases and at J to 6 bases, leaving 11 bases not matched to a gene. The CDR3 is made up of 15 amino acids. The CDR3 reads CASSWGTGSGAEAFF. In nucleotides, the CDR3 is TGTGCCAGCAGCTGGGGGACAGGGTCGGGGGCTGAAGCTTTCTTT.

The chain joins TRBV20-1 to TRBJ2-1; D is undetermined. The CDR3 sequence is 15 residues long. Looked up from germline, CDR1 is DFQATT and CDR2 is SNEGSKA (reference sequence). Trimming stripped 1 base from V and 10 bases from J, with 20 bases between. CDR3 bases: TGCAGTGCTAGAGGGTATGCTTCGCAGACCCCGGAGCAGTTCTTC. Amino acid sequence: CSARGYASQTPEQFF.

In its sample, this clonotype was seen a few times. The chain joins TRBV9 to TRBJ1-3; the D is unclear. V was shortened by 5 bases and J by 0 bases, with 12 bases between the two germline ends. The CDR3 runs to 15 residues. The germline gives CDR1 SGDLS, CDR2 YYNGEE. CDR3 region: CASSHDGSSGNTIYF. The CDR3 region has the DNA TGTGCCAGCAGTCATGACGGTTCCTCTGGAAACACCATATATTTT.

The J gene is TRBJ2-5, the V gene TRBV3-1, with D maybe TRBD2 (6 bases). The CDR3 contains 15 residues. V was shortened by 4 bases and J by 3 bases, with 15 bases between the two germline ends. CDR1 LGHDT and CDR2 YNNKEL come from the germline V gene (reference sequence). For the CDR3, the DNA is TGTGCCAGCAGCCCGTCGGGGGACCCTGAAGAGACCCAGTACTTC. It encodes CASSPSGDPEETQYF.

This clonotype was seen more than once but under ten times. This rearrangement joins TRBV29-1 to TRBJ2-5; TRBD2 matches at 10 bases. This CDR3 is 12 amino acids long. V gave up 7 bases and J gave up 5 bases; unmatched junction bases: 4. Germline assignment: CDR1 SQVTM and CDR2 ANQGSEA. The CDR3 protein is CSAIAGGETQYF. CDR3 DNA: TGCAGCGCAATAGCGGGGGGCGAGACCCAGTACTTC.

The chain uses TRBV29-1 and TRBJ2-3; D unclear. The CDR3 is 14 amino acids. V shed 8 bases and J shed 0 bases, with 15 bases lying between them. Looked up from germline, CDR1 is SQVTM and CDR2 is ANQGSEA. The CDR3 sequence: CSFLTSSSTDTQYF. CDR3 in DNA: TGCAGCTTTCTGACTTCGTCTAGCACAGATACGCAGTATTTT.

In this sample, this clonotype turned up a few times. The chain couples TRBV4-1 to TRBJ2-1, with TRBD1 matching over 7 bases. CDR1 is MGHRA and CDR2 is YSYEKL in the germline V gene. The CDR3 has 15 residues. V shed 3 bases and J 0 bases; nucleotides not matched to a gene: 2. CDR3 amino acids: CASSQGDSSYNEQFF. In DNA, the CDR3 is TGCGCCAGCAGCCAGGGGGACAGCTCCTACAATGAGCAGTTCTTC.